This entry describes one T cell receptor beta chain. Antigen: not known. This CDR3 fails to terminate in the conserved phenylalanine or tryptophan, so it likely reflects a read error. This record belongs to a study of blood T cells in healthy people across ages. Germline V lookup: CDR1 MNHNY, CDR2 SVGAGI (reference sequence). The germline V and J ends were trimmed by 6 bases and 5 bases, with 17 bases remaining between them. CDR3 length: 15 residues. Study-wide results and caveats: Age advanced and TCR beta diversity per million T cells fell, roughly linearly. It was held that diversity estimates obtained from one million T cells represented underestimates.

PBMCs, at least 6 million per sample, were isolated. Next came a second PCR, run for roughly 6 to 11 cycles, which used a sample-barcoded 5' primer along with a J-beta primer mix. One entry per CDR3 protein, called by TCRdb with MiXCR from the 5' RACE reads. The sample includes about 670,000 distinct CDR3 sequences, more than 45% of them seen just once. The clonotype was recovered from a woman older than 75 in good health. The specimen sequenced was blood. The chain combines TRBV6-6 with TRBJ2-1; D tentatively fits TRBD1 or TRBD2 (5 bases each). CDR3 loop: CASRRGELGDNEQFY. The CDR3 DNA sequence: TGTGCCAGCAGGAGGGGAGAACTAGGGGACAATGAGCAGTTCTAC.